This passage covers 5 T cell receptor beta chains from one sample sequenced in a study of cytotoxic CD8 clonotypes in ibrutinib-treated CLL. Data came from immunoSEQ multiplex PCR; TCRdb stores just in-frame clones and leaves some out. The sample holds just over 65,000 clones; 68% are singletons and the top ten take more than 4.5%. Sequencing used PBMCs, obtained after 12 months of ibrutinib treatment. The receptors were gathered from a human donor with chronic lymphocytic leukemia.

The sample holds many counts of this clone. The sample holds other DNA sequences that translate to the same CDR3. The CDR3 protein is CASSSTGDGYTF. CDR3 DNA: TGTGCCAGCAGCTCGACAGGCGATGGCTACACCTTC. V and J are TRBV5-6 and TRBJ1-2; D possibly corresponds to TRBD1 (6 bases). Trimming took off 3 bases at V and 6 bases at J, with 9 bases between the two ends. Germline V gene sequence: CDR1 SGHDT, CDR2 YYEEEE. This CDR3 region has 12 residues.

The chain carries TRBV19 and TRBJ1-4; D perhaps matches TRBD1 (5 bases). Trimming left V 3 bases short and J 8 bases short, with 16 bases between. There are 15 residues in the CDR3. Germline V CDR1 and CDR2: LNHDA, SQIVND (reference sequence). In DNA form, the CDR3 reads TGTGCCAGTAGTATCTCAGGGCCTTTTGGGGAAAAACTGTTTTTT. It codes for CASSISGPFGEKLFF.

V is TRBV2 and J is TRBJ2-7; D is unresolved. Germline assignment: CDR1 SNHLY and CDR2 FYNNEI. Trimming left V 2 bases short and J 6 bases short, with 5 bases between. The CDR3 contains 11 residues. The CDR3 nucleotides read TGTGCCAGCAGTGAACGGCGCGAGCAGTACTTC. Amino acid sequence: CASSERREQYF.

The chain uses TRBV13 and TRBJ2-6, with D maybe TRBD2 (6 bases). The V and J ends lost 2 bases and 1 base respectively, with 9 bases between them. CDR1 PRHDT and CDR2 FYEKMQ come from the germline V gene (reference sequence). The length of the CDR3 is 16 residues. This chain's CDR3 is CASSLWGESGANVLTF. For the CDR3, the DNA is TGTGCCAGCAGCTTATGGGGGGAATCTGGGGCCAACGTCCTGACTTTC.

The table lists this clone with a few counts. The chain employs TRBV9 and TRBJ1-2; D possibly corresponds to TRBD1 (6 bases). Trimming shortened V by 0 bases and J by 7 bases, and 13 bases separated the two germline ends. Germline values: CDR1 SGDLS, CDR2 YYNGEE. This CDR3 spans 14 amino acids. The CDR3 protein is CASSVDPQGGGYTF. CDR3 DNA sequence: TGTGCCAGCAGCGTAGATCCACAGGGAGGTGGCTACACCTTC. Full variable domain (outside the CDR3, taken from reference TRBV9 and TRBJ1-2): DSGVTQTPKHLITATGQRVTLRCSPRSGDLSVYWYQQSLDQGLQFLIQYYNGEERAKGNILERFSAQQFPDLHSELNLSSLELGDSALYFCASSVDPQGGGYTFGSGTRLTVV.